This T cell receptor beta chain was identified during a study of naive and memory T cell subsets. Study-level points and caveats: Naive and memory repertoire findings lacked a ground truth for validation. Possibly reflecting memory cells re-expressing CD45RA, a few larger clonotypes occurred in naive repertoires, especially CD8.

Germline CDR1 and CDR2: SGHRS and YFSETQ. V dropped 4 bases and J dropped 4 bases, with 11 bases sitting between them. The CDR3 spans 13 residues. The beta constant-region primer was an equimolar mix of two oligonucleotides covering TRBC1 and TRBC2. Four rounds of PCR amplified the ligated cDNA using nested alpha and beta constant-region primers plus SP2. TCRdb reprocessed the UMI-ligation and nested PCR reads via MiXCR and lists one record per CDR3 protein. The sample yields over 110,000 distinct CDR3 sequences, about 20% seen once. This clonotype was picked up a small number of times. The target antigen is unknown.

Sequencing input: naive CD8+ T cells from blood. The sequence was collected from a human donor in good health. V usage is TRBV5-1 and J usage is TRBJ2-5; D gene unclear. CDR3 in DNA: TGCGCCAGCAGCCCCGACCTGGCAGAGACCCAGTACTTC. Its protein is CASSPDLAETQYF.